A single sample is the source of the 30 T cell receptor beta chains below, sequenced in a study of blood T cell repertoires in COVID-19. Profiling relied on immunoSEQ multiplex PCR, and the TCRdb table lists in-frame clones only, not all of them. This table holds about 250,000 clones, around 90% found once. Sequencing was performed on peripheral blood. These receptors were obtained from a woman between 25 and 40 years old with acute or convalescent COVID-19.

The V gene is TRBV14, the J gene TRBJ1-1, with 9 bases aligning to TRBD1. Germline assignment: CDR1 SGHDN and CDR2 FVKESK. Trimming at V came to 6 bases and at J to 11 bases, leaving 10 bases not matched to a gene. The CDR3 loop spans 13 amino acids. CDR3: CASRATGGGGAFF. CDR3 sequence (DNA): TGTGCCAGCAGAGCCACAGGGGGCGGGGGGGCTTTCTTT.

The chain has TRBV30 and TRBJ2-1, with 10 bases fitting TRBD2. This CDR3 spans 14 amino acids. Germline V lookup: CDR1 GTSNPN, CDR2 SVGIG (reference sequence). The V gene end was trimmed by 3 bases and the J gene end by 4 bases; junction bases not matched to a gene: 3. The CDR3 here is CAWSRLAGYNEQFF. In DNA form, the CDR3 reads TGTGCCTGGAGCAGACTAGCGGGTTACAATGAGCAGTTCTTC.

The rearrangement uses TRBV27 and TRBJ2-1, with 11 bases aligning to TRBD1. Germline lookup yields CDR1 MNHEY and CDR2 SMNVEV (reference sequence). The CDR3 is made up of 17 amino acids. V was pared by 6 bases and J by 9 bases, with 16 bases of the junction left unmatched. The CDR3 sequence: CASRRSRPRDRGIEQFF. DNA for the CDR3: TGTGCCAGCAGACGCAGCCGGCCCCGGGACAGGGGGATTGAGCAGTTCTTC.

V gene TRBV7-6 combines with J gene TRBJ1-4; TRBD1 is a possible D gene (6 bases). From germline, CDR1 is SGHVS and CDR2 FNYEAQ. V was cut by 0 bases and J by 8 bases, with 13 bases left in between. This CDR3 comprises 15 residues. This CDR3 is CASSLAQGIGEKLFF. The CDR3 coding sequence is TGTGCCAGCAGCTTAGCCCAGGGGATCGGGGAAAAACTGTTTTTT.

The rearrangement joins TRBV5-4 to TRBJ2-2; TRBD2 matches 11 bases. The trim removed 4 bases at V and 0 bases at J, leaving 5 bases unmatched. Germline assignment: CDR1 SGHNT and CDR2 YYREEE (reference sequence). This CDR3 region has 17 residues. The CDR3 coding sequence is TGTGCCAGCAGCCCCCCGGGACTAGCGGCGAACACCGGGGAGCTGTTTTTT. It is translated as CASSPPGLAANTGELFF. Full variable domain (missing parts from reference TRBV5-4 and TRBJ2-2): ETGVTQSPTHLIKTRGQQVTLRCSSQSGHNTVSWYQQALGQGPQFIFQYYREEENGRGNFPPRFSGLQFPNYSSELNVNALELDDSALYLCASSPPGLAANTGELFFGEGSRLTVL.

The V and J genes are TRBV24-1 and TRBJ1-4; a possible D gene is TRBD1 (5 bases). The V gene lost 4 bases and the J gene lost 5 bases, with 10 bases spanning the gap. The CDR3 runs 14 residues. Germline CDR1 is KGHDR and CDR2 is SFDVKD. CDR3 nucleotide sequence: TGTGCCACCAGTGACGCGGGGGAGAATGAAAAACTGTTTTTT. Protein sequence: CATSDAGENEKLFF.

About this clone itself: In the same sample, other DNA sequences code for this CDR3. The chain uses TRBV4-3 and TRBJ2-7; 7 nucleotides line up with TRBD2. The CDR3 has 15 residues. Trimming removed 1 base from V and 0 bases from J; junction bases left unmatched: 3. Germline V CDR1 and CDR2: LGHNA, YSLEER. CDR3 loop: CASSQGLAGSYEQYF. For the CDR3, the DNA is TGCGCCAGCAGCCAAGGGTTAGCGGGCTCCTACGAGCAGTACTTC.

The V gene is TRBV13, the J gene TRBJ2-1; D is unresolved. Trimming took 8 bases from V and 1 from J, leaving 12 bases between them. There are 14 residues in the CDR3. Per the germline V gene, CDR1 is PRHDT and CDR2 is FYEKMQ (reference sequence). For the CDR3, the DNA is TGTGCCAGCCTTAAGCTTAATTCCTACAATGAGCAGTTCTTC. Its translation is CASLKLNSYNEQFF.

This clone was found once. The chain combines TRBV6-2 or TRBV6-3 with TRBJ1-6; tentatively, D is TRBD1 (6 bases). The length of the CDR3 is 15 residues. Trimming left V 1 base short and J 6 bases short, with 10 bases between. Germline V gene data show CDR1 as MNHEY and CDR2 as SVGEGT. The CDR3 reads CASSYWGQLNSPLHF. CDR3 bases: TGTGCCAGCAGTTACTGGGGGCAGCTTAATTCACCCCTCCACTTT.

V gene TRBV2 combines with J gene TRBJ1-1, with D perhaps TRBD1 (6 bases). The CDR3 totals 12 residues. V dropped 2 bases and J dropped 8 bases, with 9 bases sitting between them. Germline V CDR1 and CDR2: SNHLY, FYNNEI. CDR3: CASSEIGTEAFF. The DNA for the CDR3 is TGTGCCAGCAGTGAAATAGGGACAGAAGCTTTCTTT.

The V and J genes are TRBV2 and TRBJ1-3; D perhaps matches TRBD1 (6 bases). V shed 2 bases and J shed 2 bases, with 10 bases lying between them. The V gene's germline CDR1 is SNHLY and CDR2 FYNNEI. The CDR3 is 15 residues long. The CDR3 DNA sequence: TGTGCCAGCAGTGAAAGGGGGGGGCCTGGAAACACCATATATTTT. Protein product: CASSERGGPGNTIYF.

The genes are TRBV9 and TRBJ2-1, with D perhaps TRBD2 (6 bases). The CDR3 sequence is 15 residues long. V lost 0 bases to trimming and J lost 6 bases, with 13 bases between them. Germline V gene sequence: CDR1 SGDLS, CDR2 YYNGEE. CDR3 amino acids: CASSVGSGGVNEQFF. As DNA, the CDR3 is TGTGCCAGCAGCGTAGGTAGCGGAGGGGTCAATGAGCAGTTCTTC.

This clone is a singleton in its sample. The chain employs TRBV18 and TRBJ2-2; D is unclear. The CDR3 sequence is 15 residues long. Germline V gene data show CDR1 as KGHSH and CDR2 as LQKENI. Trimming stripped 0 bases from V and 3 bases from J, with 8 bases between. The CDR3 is CASSPPRRDTGELFF. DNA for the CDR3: TGTGCCAGCTCACCACCTAGACGGGACACCGGGGAGCTGTTTTTT.

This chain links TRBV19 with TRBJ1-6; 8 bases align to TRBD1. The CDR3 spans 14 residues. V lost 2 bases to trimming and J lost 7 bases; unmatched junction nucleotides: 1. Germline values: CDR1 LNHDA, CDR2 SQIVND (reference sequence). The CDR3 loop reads CASSINRGNSPLHF. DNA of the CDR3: TGTGCCAGTAGTATAAACAGGGGGAATTCACCCCTCCACTTT.

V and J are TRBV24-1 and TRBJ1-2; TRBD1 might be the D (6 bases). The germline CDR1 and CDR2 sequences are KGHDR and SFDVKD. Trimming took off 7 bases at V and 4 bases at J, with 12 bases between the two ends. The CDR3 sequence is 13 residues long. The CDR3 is CATRAGGSYGYTF. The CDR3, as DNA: TGTGCCACCAGGGCGGGGGGCTCCTATGGCTACACCTTC.

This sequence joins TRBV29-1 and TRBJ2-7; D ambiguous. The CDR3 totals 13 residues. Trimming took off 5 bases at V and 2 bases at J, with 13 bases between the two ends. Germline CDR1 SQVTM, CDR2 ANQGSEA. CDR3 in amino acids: CSVPPTRTYEQYF. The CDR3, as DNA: TGCAGCGTTCCCCCGACACGCACCTACGAGCAGTACTTC.

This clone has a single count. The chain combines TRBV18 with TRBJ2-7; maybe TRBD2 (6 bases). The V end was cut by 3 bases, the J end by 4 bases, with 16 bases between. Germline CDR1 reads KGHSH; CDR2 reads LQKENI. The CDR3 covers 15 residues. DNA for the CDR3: TGTGCCAGCTCACCTCAAGGACTATCGAAATACGAGCAGTACTTC. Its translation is CASSPQGLSKYEQYF.

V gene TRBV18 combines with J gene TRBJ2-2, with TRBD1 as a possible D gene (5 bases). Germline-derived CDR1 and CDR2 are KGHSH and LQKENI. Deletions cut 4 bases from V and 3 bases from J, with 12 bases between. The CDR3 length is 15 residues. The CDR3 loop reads CASSLNSGYTGELFF. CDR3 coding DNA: TGTGCCAGCTCACTCAACTCAGGGTACACCGGGGAGCTGTTTTTT. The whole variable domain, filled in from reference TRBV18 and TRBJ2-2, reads NAGVMQNPRHLVRRRGQEARLRCSPMKGHSHVYWYRQLPEEGLKFMVYLQKENIIDESGMPKERFSAEFPKEGPSILRIQQVVRGDSAAYFCASSLNSGYTGELFFGEGSRLTVL.

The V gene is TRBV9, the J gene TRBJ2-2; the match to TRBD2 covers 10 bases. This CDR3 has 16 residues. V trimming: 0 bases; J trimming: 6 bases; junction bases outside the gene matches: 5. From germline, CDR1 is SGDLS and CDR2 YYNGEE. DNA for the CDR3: TGTGCCAGCAGCGTAGCTCCTAGCGGGAGCGCCGGGGAGCTGTTTTTT. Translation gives CASSVAPSGSAGELFF.

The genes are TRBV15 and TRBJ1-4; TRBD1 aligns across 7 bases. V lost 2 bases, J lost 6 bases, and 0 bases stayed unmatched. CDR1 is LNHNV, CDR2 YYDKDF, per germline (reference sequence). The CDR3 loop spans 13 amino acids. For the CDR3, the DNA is TGTGCCACCAGCAGACAGGGGGATGAAAAACTGTTTTTT. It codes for CATSRQGDEKLFF.

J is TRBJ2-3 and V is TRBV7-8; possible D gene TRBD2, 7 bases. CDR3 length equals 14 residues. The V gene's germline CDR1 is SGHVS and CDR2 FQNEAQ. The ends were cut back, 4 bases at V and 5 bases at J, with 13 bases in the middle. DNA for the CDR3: TGTGCCAGCAGCTCGTGGGAGGGGGGAGATACGCAGTATTTT. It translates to CASSSWEGGDTQYF.

CDR3 nucleotides: TGTGCCAGCAGTCAGGCTCACGAGACCCAGTACTTC. The encoded protein is CASSQAHETQYF. The chain uses TRBV11-2 and TRBJ2-5; D not certain. The CDR3 spans 12 residues. Germline V gene sequence: CDR1 SGHAT, CDR2 FQNNGV. V was cut by 6 bases and J by 5 bases, with 10 bases left in between.

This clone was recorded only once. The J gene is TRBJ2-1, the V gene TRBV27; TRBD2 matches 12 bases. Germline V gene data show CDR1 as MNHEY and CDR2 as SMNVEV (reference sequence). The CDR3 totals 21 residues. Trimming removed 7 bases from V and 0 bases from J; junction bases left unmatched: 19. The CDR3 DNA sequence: TGTGCCAGCACCCGAAGACTAGCGGGAGCTGGTGGTTGGAGCTCCTACAATGAGCAGTTCTTC. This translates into CASTRRLAGAGGWSSYNEQFF.

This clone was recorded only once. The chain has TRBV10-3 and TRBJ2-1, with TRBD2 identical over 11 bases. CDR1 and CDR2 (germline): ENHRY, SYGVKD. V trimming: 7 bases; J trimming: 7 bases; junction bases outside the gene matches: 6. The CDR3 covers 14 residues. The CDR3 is CAITGVAGGNEQFF. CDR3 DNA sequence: TGTGCCATCACGGGGGTAGCGGGAGGGAATGAGCAGTTCTTC.

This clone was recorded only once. DNA of the CDR3: TGTGCCAGCAGCTTAGGTAGCCTCCTCACCGGGGAGCTGTTTTTT. Translating gives CASSLGSLLTGELFF. The J gene is TRBJ2-2, the V gene TRBV7-2, with no clear D. The CDR3 is made up of 15 amino acids. Germline CDR1 is SGHTA and CDR2 is FQGNSA. V was clipped by 1 base and J by 4 bases, with 10 bases between them.

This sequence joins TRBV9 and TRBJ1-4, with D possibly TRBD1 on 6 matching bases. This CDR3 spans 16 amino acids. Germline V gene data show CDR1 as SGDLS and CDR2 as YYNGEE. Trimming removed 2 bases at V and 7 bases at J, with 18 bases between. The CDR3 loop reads CASSVKGGQATEKLFF. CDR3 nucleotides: TGTGCCAGCAGCGTTAAGGGGGGGCAGGCTACTGAAAAACTGTTTTTT.

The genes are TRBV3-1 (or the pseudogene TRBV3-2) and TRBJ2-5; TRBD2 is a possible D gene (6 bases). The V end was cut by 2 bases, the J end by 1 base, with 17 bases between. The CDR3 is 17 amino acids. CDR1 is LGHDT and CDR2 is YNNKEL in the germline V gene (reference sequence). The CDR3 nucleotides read TGTGCCAGCAGCCAATACGTCAGGGAGGAGTTCCAAGAGACCCAGTACTTC. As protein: CASSQYVREEFQETQYF.

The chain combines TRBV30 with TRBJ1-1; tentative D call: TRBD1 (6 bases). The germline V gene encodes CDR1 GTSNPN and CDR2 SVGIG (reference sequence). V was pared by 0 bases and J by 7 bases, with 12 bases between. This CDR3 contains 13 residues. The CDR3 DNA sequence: TGTGCCTGGAGTGTACTGGTCAGGGGTGAAGCTTTCTTT. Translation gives CAWSVLVRGEAFF.

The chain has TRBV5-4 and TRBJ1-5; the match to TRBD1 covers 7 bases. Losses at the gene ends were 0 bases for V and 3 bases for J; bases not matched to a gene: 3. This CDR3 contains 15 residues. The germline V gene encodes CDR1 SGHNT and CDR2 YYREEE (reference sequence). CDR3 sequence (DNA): TGTGCCAGCAGCTTGGACAGGGGAATCAATCAGCCCCAGCATTTT. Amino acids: CASSLDRGINQPQHF. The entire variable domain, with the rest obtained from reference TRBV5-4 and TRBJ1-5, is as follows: ETGVTQSPTHLIKTRGQQVTLRCSSQSGHNTVSWYQQALGQGPQFIFQYYREEENGRGNFPPRFSGLQFPNYSSELNVNALELDDSALYLCASSLDRGINQPQHFGDGTRLSIL.

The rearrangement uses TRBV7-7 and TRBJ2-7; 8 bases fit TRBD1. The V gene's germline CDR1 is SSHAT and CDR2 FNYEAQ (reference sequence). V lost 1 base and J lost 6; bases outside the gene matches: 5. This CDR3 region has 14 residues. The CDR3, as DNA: TGTGCCAGCAGCTTAGGGACAGGGCACGGCGAGCAGTACTTC. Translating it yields CASSLGTGHGEQYF.